This T cell receptor beta chain appears in the sequencing data of a study of blood T cell repertoires in COVID-19. Study as a whole: Acute-phase and convalescent COVID-19 samples originated in the United States, Italy and Spain.

Across 20 to 25 US areas, participants ranged in age from roughly 18 to 95 years. Libraries were prepared by immunoSEQ multiplex PCR; TCRdb keeps only in-frame clonotypes and omits some of them. The table includes hundreds of thousands of clones, 80% detected once. The clonotype originates from a woman aged 35 to 49 with acute COVID-19. Source material: PBMCs or T cells enriched from blood (not recorded which).

The chain's CDR3 is CASKNQGRVEAFF. The CDR3 nucleotides are TGTGCCAGTAAAAATCAGGGGCGGGTTGAAGCTTTCTTT. This chain links TRBV6-5 with TRBJ1-1, with TRBD1 as a possible D gene (6 bases). CDR1 and CDR2 (germline): MNHEY, SVGAGI. This CDR3 has 13 residues. The V end lost 9 bases, the J end lost 7 bases, and 18 bases lay between the germline ends.